The present T cell receptor beta chain was sequenced within a study of long-term antiretroviral therapy in people with HIV. One or more pre-ART and two or more post-ART PBMC samples were available from each donor. Every single participant having HIV got treatment inside the United States. Study-wide results and caveats: Information pertaining to ART adherence, viral resistance or therapeutic modifications was not obtained.

The libraries were made with immunoSEQ v3.0 at survey level. Clones were read by immunoSEQ multiplex PCR, and TCRdb kept only the in-frame ones, dropping some. The sample has some 31,000 clones, around 80% seen once. This clone was seen only once. Its antigen is as yet unknown. The ends were cut back, 3 bases at V and 3 bases at J, with 10 bases in the middle. The CDR3 loop spans 14 amino acids. CDR1 and CDR2 from the germline V gene are SEHNR and FQNEAQ (reference sequence). This rearrangement joins TRBV7-9 to TRBJ2-3; tentatively, D is TRBD1 (6 bases). The TCR originated in a woman in her forties or fifties with HIV. The sample in question was unsorted PBMCs, obtained 3.1 years after starting antiretroviral therapy. CDR3 protein: CASSFRTATDTQYF. DNA of the CDR3: TGTGCCAGCAGCTTCAGGACAGCGACAGATACGCAGTATTTT.